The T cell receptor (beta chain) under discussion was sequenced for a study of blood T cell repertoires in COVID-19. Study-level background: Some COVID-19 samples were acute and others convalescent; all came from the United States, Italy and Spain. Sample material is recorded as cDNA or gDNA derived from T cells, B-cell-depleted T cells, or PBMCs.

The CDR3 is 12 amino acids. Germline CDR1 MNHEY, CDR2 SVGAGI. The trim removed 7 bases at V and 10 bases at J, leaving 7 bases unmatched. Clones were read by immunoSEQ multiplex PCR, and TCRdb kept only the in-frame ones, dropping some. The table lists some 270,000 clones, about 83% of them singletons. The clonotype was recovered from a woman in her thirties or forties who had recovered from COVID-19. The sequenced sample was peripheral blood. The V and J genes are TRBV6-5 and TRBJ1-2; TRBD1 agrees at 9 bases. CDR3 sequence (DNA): TGTGCCAGCACCGGGGGACAGGGCGTCTACACCTTC. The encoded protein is CASTGGQGVYTF.